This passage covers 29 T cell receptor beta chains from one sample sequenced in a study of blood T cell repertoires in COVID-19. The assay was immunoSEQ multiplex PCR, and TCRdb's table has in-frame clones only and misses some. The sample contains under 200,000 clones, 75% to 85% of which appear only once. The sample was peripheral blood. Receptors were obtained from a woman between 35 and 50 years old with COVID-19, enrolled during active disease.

CDR3 sequence reads: CSVPVITDTQYF. CDR3 nucleotide sequence: TGCAGCGTTCCGGTCATCACAGATACGCAGTATTTT. The chain links TRBV29-1 to TRBJ2-3; the D is unclear. Germline lookup yields CDR1 SQVTM and CDR2 ANQGSEA. This CDR3 comprises 12 residues. The V gene lost 5 bases and the J gene lost 2 bases, with 8 bases spanning the gap.

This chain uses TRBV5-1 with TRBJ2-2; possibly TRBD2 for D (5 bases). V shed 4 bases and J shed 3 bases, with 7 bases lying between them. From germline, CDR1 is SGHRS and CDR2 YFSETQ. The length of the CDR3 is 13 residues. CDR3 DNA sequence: TGCGCCAGCAGCGTCGGGGACACCGGGGAGCTGTTTTTT. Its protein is CASSVGDTGELFF.

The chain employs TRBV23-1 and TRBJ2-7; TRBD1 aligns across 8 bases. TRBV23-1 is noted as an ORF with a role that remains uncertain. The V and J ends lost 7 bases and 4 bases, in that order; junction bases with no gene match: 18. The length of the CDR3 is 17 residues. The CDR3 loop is CASTPVDRTGKVYEQYF. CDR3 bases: TGCGCCAGCACCCCGGTAGATAGGACAGGGAAGGTATACGAGCAGTACTTC.

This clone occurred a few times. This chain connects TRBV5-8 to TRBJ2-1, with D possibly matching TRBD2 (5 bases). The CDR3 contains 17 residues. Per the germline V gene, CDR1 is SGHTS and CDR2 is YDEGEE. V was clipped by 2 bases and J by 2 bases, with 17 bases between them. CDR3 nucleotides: TGTGCCAGCAGCTTAGCGGCTGGACTCGCCCCCTACAATGAGCAGTTCTTC. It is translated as CASSLAAGLAPYNEQFF.

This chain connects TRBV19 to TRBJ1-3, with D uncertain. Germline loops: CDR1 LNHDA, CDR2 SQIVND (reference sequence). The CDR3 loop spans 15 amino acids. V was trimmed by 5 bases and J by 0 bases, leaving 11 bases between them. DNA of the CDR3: TGTGCCAGTAGTGACCTTCAGGACTCTGGAAACACCATATATTTT. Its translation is CASSDLQDSGNTIYF.

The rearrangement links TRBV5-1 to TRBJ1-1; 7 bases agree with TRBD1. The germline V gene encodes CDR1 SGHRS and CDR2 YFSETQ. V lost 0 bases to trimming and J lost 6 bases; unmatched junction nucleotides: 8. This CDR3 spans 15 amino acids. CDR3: CASSLDGTGTAEAFF. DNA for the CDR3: TGCGCCAGCAGCTTGGATGGAACCGGGACAGCTGAAGCTTTCTTT.

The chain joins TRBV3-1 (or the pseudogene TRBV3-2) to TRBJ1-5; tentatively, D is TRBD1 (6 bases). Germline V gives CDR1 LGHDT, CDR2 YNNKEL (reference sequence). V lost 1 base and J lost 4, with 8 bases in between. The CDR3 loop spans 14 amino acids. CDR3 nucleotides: TGTGCCAGCAGCCAAGGAGGACAGAATCAGCCCCAGCATTTT. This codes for CASSQGGQNQPQHF.

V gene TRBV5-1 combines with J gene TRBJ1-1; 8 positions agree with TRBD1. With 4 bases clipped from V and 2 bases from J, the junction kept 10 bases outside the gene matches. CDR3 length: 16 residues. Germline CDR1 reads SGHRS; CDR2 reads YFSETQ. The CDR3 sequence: CASSGRPDRANTEAFF. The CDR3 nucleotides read TGCGCCAGCAGCGGCCGCCCGGACAGGGCCAACACTGAAGCTTTCTTT.

The CDR3 bases are TGTGCCAGCAGTTCGAGGGTTACCGGGGAGCTGTTTTTT. It is translated as CASSSRVTGELFF. The V and J genes are TRBV5-4 and TRBJ2-2, with a weak D call TRBD2 (5 bases). The CDR3 totals 13 residues. The V and J ends lost 5 bases and 5 bases respectively, with 10 bases between them. In germline, CDR1 is SGHNT, CDR2 YYREEE (reference sequence). The full variable domain, rest sourced from reference TRBV5-4 and TRBJ2-2, is ETGVTQSPTHLIKTRGQQVTLRCSSQSGHNTVSWYQQALGQGPQFIFQYYREEENGRGNFPPRFSGLQFPNYSSELNVNALELDDSALYLCASSSRVTGELFFGEGSRLTVL.

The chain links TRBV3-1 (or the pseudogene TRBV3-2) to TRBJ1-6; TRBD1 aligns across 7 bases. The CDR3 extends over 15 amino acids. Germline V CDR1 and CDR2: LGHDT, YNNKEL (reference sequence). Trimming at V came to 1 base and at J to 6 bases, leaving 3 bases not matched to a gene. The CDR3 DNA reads TGTGCCAGCAGCCAAGGACAGGGCACTAATTCACCCCTCCACTTT. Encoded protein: CASSQGQGTNSPLHF.

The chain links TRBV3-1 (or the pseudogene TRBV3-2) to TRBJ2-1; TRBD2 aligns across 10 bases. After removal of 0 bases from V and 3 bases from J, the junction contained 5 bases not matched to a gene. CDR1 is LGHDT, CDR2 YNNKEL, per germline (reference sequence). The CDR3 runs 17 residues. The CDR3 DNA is TGTGCCAGCAGCCAAGATCTAGCTAGCGGGAGCTACAATGAGCAGTTCTTC. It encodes CASSQDLASGSYNEQFF.

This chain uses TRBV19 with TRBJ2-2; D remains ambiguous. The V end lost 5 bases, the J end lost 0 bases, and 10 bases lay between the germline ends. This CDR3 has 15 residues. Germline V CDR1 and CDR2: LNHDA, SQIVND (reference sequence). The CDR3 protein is CASSVSGANTGELFF. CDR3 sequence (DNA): TGTGCCAGTAGTGTTAGTGGAGCGAACACCGGGGAGCTGTTTTTT.

CDR3 in DNA: TGTGCCAGCTCACCGGAACAGGCGAACACCGGGGAGCTGTTTTTT. Translating gives CASSPEQANTGELFF. This rearrangement joins TRBV18 to TRBJ2-2; a weak D match, TRBD1 (5 bases). Germline V gene sequence: CDR1 KGHSH, CDR2 LQKENI. The V gene lost 3 bases and the J gene lost 0 bases, with 8 bases spanning the gap. The CDR3 loop spans 15 amino acids.

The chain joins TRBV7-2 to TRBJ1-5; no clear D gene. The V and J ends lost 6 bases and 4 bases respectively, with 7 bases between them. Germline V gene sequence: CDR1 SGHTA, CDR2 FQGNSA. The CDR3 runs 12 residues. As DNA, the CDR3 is TGTGCCAGCAGGCTCCAGAATCAGCCCCAGCATTTT. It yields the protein CASRLQNQPQHF.

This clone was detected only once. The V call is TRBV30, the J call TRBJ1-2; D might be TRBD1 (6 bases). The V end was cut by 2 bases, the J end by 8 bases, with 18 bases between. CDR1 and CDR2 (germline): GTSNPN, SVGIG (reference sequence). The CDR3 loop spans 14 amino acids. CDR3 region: CAWSRGGALEGYTF. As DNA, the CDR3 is TGTGCCTGGAGTCGGGGGGGGGCCCTGGAGGGCTACACCTTC.

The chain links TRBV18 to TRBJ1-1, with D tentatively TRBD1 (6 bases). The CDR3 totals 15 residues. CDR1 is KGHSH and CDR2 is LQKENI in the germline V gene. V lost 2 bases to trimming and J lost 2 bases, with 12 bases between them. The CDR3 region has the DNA TGTGCCAGCTCACCAACAGGGACGGATAACACTGAAGCTTTCTTT. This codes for CASSPTGTDNTEAFF.

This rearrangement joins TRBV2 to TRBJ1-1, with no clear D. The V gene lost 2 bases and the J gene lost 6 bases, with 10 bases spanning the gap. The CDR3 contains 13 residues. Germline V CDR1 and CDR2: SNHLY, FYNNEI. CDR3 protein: CASSERVEAEAFF. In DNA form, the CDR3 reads TGTGCCAGCAGTGAACGAGTGGAGGCTGAAGCTTTCTTT.

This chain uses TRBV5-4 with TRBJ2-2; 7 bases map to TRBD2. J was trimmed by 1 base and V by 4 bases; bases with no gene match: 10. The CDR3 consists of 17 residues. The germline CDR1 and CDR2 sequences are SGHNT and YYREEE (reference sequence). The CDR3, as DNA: TGTGCCAGCAGCGGGGACTACAACTTGATGAACACCGGGGAGCTGTTTTTT. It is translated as CASSGDYNLMNTGELFF.

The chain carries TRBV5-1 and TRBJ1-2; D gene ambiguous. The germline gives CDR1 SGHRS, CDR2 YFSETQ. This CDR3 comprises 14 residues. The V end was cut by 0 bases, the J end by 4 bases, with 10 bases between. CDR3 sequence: CASSLELGLYGYTF. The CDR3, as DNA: TGCGCCAGCAGCTTGGAACTGGGCCTCTATGGCTACACCTTC.

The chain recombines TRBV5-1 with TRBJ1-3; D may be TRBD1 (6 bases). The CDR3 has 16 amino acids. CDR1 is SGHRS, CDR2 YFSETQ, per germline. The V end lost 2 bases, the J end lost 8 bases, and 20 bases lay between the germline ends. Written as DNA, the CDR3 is TGCGCCAGCAGCTTAACGGCAGGGGCTTTTAAGGACACCATATATTTT. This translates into CASSLTAGAFKDTIYF. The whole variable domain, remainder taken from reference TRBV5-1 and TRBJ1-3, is KAGVTQTPRYLIKTRGQQVTLSCSPISGHRSVSWYQQTPGQGLQFLFEYFSETQRNKGNFPGRFSGRQFSNSRSEMNVSTLELGDSALYLCASSLTAGAFKDTIYFGEGSWLTVV.

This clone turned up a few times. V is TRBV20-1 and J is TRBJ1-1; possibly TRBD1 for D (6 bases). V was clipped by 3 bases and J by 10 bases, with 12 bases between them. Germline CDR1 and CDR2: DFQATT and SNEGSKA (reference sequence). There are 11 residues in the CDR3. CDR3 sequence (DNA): TGCAGTGCTAGTCCAAGGGGGGGAGCTTTCTTT. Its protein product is CSASPRGGAFF.

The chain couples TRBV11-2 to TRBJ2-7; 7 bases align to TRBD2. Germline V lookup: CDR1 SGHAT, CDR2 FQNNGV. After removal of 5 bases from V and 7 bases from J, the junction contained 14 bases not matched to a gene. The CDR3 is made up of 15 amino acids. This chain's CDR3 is CASSPYAGELGEQYF. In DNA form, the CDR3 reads TGTGCCAGCAGCCCCTATGCGGGAGAGTTGGGAGAGCAGTACTTC.

The CDR3 bases are TGCGCCAGCAGACCTAGCGGGACGAACACCGGGGAGCTGTTTTTT. This gives the protein CASRPSGTNTGELFF. The chain has TRBV5-1 and TRBJ2-2, with TRBD2 matching 9 bases. The J segment lost 0 bases and the V segment lost 5 bases, leaving 2 bases of the junction unmatched. The CDR3 length is 15 residues. CDR1 and CDR2 (germline): SGHRS, YFSETQ. Using reference TRBV5-1 and TRBJ2-2 for the parts outside the CDR3, the full variable domain is KAGVTQTPRYLIKTRGQQVTLSCSPISGHRSVSWYQQTPGQGLQFLFEYFSETQRNKGNFPGRFSGRQFSNSRSEMNVSTLELGDSALYLCASRPSGTNTGELFFGEGSRLTVL.

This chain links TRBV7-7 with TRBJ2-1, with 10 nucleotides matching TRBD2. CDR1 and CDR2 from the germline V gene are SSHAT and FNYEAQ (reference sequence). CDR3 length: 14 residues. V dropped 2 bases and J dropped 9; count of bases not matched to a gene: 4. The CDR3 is CASSLSGGAGEQFF. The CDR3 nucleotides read TGTGCCAGCAGCTTAAGCGGGGGGGCAGGTGAGCAGTTCTTC.

The CDR3 reads CASSAFSGTGNEQFF. CDR3 nucleotides: TGTGCCAGCAGCGCATTTAGCGGGACCGGGAATGAGCAGTTCTTC. This chain uses TRBV9 with TRBJ2-1; 8 nucleotides line up with TRBD2. CDR1 is SGDLS and CDR2 is YYNGEE in the germline V gene. CDR3 length: 15 residues. V dropped 3 bases and J dropped 7; count of bases not matched to a gene: 9.

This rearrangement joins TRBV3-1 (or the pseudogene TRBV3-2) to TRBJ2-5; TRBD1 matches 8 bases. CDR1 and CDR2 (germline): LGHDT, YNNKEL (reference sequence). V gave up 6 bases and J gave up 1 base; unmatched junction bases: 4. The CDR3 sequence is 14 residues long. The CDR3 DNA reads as TGTGCCAGCAGGGGGACAGGAATCCAAGAGACCCAGTACTTC. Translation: CASRGTGIQETQYF.

The CDR3 here is CASRRRGGRDTQYF. The CDR3 DNA is TGTGCCAGCCGGCGGCGGGGGGGCCGGGATACGCAGTATTTT. The chain uses TRBV7-2 and TRBJ2-3; 9 bases line up with TRBD2. The CDR3 length is 14 residues. The germline V gene encodes CDR1 SGHTA and CDR2 FQGNSA. V was clipped by 8 bases and J by 6 bases; unmatched bases: 9.

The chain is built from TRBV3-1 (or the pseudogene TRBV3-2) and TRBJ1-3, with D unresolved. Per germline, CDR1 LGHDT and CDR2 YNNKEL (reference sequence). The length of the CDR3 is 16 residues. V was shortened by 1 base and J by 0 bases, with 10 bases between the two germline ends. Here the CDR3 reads CASSQGSDYSGNTIYF. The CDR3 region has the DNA TGTGCCAGCAGCCAAGGTTCGGACTACTCTGGAAACACCATATATTTT.

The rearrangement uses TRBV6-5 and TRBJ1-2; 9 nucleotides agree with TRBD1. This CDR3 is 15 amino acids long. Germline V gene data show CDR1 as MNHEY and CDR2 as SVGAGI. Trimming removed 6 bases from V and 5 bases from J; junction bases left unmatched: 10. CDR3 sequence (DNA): TGTGCCAGCAGCTACCCTCACGGGACAGGGTATGGCTACACCTTC. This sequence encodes CASSYPHGTGYGYTF.